Each of the 17 T cell receptor beta chains below was sequenced from the same sample in a study of T cell responses to AZD1222 COVID-19 vaccine. The assay was immunoSEQ multiplex PCR, and TCRdb's table has in-frame clones only and misses some. This table holds some 150,000 clones, roughly 88% found once. The sequencing here drew on peripheral blood, taken on day 0 of AZD1222 vaccination. These receptors were collected from an adult in good health.

This clone was seen only a few times. The chain carries TRBV4-1 and TRBJ1-6; 8 nucleotides agree with TRBD1. The germline CDR1 and CDR2 sequences are MGHRA and YSYEKL. CDR3 length: 15 amino acids. Trimming at V came to 0 bases and at J to 10 bases, leaving 5 bases not matched to a gene. The CDR3 DNA reads TGCGCCAGCAGCCAAGATAACAGGGGGGGATCACCCCTCCACTTT. Encoded protein: CASSQDNRGGSPLHF.

V is TRBV27 and J is TRBJ2-1; 9 bases are a match to TRBD2. Germline V gives CDR1 MNHEY, CDR2 SMNVEV (reference sequence). The CDR3 is 16 residues long. V lost 5 bases to trimming and J lost 3 bases; unmatched junction nucleotides: 8. The CDR3 nucleotides read TGTGCCAGCAGTCCGATGACTAGCGGACTCTACAATGAGCAGTTCTTC. Encoded protein: CASSPMTSGLYNEQFF.

This clone was seen once. The rearrangement links TRBV7-2 to TRBJ2-1, with D perhaps TRBD1 or TRBD2 (7 bases each). The CDR3 has 16 residues. CDR1 is SGHTA, CDR2 FQGNSA, per germline. Trimming cost V 4 bases and J 8 bases, with 21 bases left between them. As DNA, the CDR3 is TGTGCCAGCAGCTCACAGGGGAGGGCACCGGCTCATGAGCAGTTCTTC. The encoded protein is CASSSQGRAPAHEQFF.

To note about this clone: The same CDR3 can be traced to other DNA sequences in this sample. The chain recombines TRBV29-1 with TRBJ2-2, with D uncertain. This CDR3 contains 11 residues. With 5 bases removed from V and 2 bases from J, the gap between germline ends came to 3 bases. Germline V lookup: CDR1 SQVTM, CDR2 ANQGSEA. The CDR3: CSVRNTGELFF. The CDR3 coding sequence is TGCAGCGTTCGTAACACCGGGGAGCTGTTTTTT.

The rearrangement links TRBV7-2 to TRBJ2-2; D is possibly TRBD2 (6 bases). The germline gives CDR1 SGHTA, CDR2 FQGNSA. The V and J ends lost 5 bases and 5 bases respectively, with 15 bases between them. The CDR3 consists of 15 residues. The DNA of the CDR3 is TGTGCCAGCAGCCTCGCCGGGGGAGGTACCGGGGAGCTGTTTTTT. This codes for CASSLAGGGTGELFF.

The rearrangement joins TRBV15 to TRBJ2-5; D may be TRBD2 (6 bases). The V end was cut by 0 bases, the J end by 1 base, with 9 bases between. The CDR3 is made up of 15 amino acids. Germline values: CDR1 LNHNV, CDR2 YYDKDF (reference sequence). CDR3 coding DNA: TGTGCCACCAGCAGAGATCGGGGGATCCAAGAGACCCAGTACTTC. This translates into CATSRDRGIQETQYF.

V is TRBV30 and J is TRBJ1-1; no clear D. The ends were cut back, 6 bases at V and 0 bases at J, with 11 bases in the middle. The CDR3 contains 13 residues. CDR1 is GTSNPN, CDR2 SVGIG, per germline (reference sequence). The chain's CDR3 is CACRHAMNTEAFF. In DNA form, the CDR3 reads TGTGCCTGTCGCCACGCCATGAACACTGAAGCTTTCTTT.

The chain uses TRBV10-3 and TRBJ1-3; 9 positions match TRBD1. The junction had 12 bases not matched to a gene; V was cut back by 10 bases and J by 8 bases. Germline-derived CDR1 and CDR2 are ENHRY and SYGVKD. This CDR3 is built from 14 residues. In DNA form, the CDR3 reads TGTGCCACCCAGGGGGGGACAGGGACCCACACCATATATTTT. It is translated as CATQGGTGTHTIYF.

This chain links TRBV4-2 with TRBJ1-5; D possibly corresponds to TRBD1 (6 bases). The CDR3 is made up of 17 amino acids. Looked up from germline, CDR1 is LGHNA and CDR2 is YNFKEQ. V gave up 0 bases and J gave up 3 bases, with 15 bases separating them. CDR3 amino acids: CASSQDVNTGFNQPQHF. As DNA, the CDR3 is TGTGCCAGCAGCCAAGATGTAAATACAGGGTTCAATCAGCCCCAGCATTTT.

This clone was counted only a few times. This chain uses TRBV6-4 with TRBJ2-3; a weak D match, TRBD2 (6 bases). V lost 9 bases to trimming and J lost 4 bases, with 14 bases between them. Germline lookup yields CDR1 MRHNA and CDR2 SNTAGT. The CDR3 spans 13 residues. The CDR3 nucleotides are TGTGCCAGTAAATCGGGAGAAGCAGATACGCAGTATTTT. Amino acid sequence: CASKSGEADTQYF.

The chain joins TRBV4-3 to TRBJ1-2, with TRBD1 matching over 7 bases. The CDR3 loop spans 17 amino acids. The germline V gene encodes CDR1 LGHNA and CDR2 YSLEER. Trimming took 8 bases from V and 0 from J; bases not matched to a gene: 15. The chain's CDR3 is CASARDSQFLANYGYTF. DNA for the CDR3: TGCGCCAGCGCGAGGGACAGTCAATTTCTAGCTAACTATGGCTACACCTTC.

This rearrangement joins TRBV30 to TRBJ2-5; D not certain. The CDR3 has 12 residues. The V end lost 0 bases, the J end lost 5 bases, and 7 bases lay between the germline ends. Per germline, CDR1 GTSNPN and CDR2 SVGIG (reference sequence). CDR3 region: CAWSVGLETQYF. CDR3 nucleotides: TGTGCCTGGAGTGTGGGGTTGGAGACCCAGTACTTC. Full variable domain (rest looked up from reference TRBV30 and TRBJ2-5): SQTIHQWPATLVQPVGSPLSLECTVEGTSNPNLYWYRQAAGRGLQLLFYSVGIGQISSEVPQNLSASRPQDRQFILSSKKLLLSDSGFYLCAWSVGLETQYFGPGTRLLVL.

J is TRBJ1-4 and V is TRBV2; TRBD1 is a possible D gene (6 bases). From germline, CDR1 is SNHLY and CDR2 FYNNEI. With 9 bases removed from V and 9 bases from J, the gap between germline ends came to 8 bases. The CDR3 covers 10 residues. Written as DNA, the CDR3 is TGTGCCAGTGGACAGCAAAAACTGTTTTTT. Translated: CASGQQKLFF.

The V gene is TRBV4-2, the J gene TRBJ1-6, with TRBD1 as a possible D gene (5 bases). The CDR3 covers 14 residues. Germline assignment: CDR1 LGHNA and CDR2 YNFKEQ. V shed 4 bases and J shed 8 bases, with 12 bases lying between them. This CDR3 reads CASSPRGGDSPLHF. The CDR3, as DNA: TGTGCCAGCAGCCCACGCGGAGGGGATTCACCCCTCCACTTT.

The chain has TRBV28 and TRBJ2-1; the D gene is possibly TRBD1 (6 bases). The V and J ends lost 6 bases and 4 bases respectively, with 16 bases between them. The germline V gene encodes CDR1 MDHEN and CDR2 SYDVKM. The CDR3 sequence is 15 residues long. The CDR3 protein is CASSRGQGLYNEQFF. CDR3 sequence (DNA): TGTGCCAGCAGCCGGGGACAAGGGTTATACAATGAGCAGTTCTTC.

The rearrangement links TRBV7-9 to TRBJ2-7; the match to TRBD2 covers 10 bases. The CDR3 consists of 15 residues. V gave up 5 bases and J gave up 0 bases; unmatched junction bases: 4. Germline lookup yields CDR1 SEHNR and CDR2 FQNEAQ (reference sequence). CDR3: CASSGGLANSYEQYF. DNA for the CDR3: TGTGCCAGCAGCGGGGGACTAGCGAACTCCTACGAGCAGTACTTC. Complete variable domain (other parts from reference TRBV7-9 and TRBJ2-7): DTGVSQNPRHKITKRGQNVTFRCDPISEHNRLYWYRQTLGQGPEFLTYFQNEAQLEKSRLLSDRFSAERPKGSFSTLEIQRTEQGDSAMYLCASSGGLANSYEQYFGPGTRLTVT.

This clone has only one observation. V and J are TRBV6-5 and TRBJ1-3, with TRBD1 as a possible D gene (5 bases). V was clipped by 0 bases and J by 2 bases, with 11 bases between them. Germline assignment: CDR1 MNHEY and CDR2 SVGAGI. There are 16 residues in the CDR3. CDR3 loop: CASSYSGEFTGNTIYF. CDR3 DNA: TGTGCCAGCAGTTACTCGGGGGAATTCACTGGAAACACCATATATTTT.